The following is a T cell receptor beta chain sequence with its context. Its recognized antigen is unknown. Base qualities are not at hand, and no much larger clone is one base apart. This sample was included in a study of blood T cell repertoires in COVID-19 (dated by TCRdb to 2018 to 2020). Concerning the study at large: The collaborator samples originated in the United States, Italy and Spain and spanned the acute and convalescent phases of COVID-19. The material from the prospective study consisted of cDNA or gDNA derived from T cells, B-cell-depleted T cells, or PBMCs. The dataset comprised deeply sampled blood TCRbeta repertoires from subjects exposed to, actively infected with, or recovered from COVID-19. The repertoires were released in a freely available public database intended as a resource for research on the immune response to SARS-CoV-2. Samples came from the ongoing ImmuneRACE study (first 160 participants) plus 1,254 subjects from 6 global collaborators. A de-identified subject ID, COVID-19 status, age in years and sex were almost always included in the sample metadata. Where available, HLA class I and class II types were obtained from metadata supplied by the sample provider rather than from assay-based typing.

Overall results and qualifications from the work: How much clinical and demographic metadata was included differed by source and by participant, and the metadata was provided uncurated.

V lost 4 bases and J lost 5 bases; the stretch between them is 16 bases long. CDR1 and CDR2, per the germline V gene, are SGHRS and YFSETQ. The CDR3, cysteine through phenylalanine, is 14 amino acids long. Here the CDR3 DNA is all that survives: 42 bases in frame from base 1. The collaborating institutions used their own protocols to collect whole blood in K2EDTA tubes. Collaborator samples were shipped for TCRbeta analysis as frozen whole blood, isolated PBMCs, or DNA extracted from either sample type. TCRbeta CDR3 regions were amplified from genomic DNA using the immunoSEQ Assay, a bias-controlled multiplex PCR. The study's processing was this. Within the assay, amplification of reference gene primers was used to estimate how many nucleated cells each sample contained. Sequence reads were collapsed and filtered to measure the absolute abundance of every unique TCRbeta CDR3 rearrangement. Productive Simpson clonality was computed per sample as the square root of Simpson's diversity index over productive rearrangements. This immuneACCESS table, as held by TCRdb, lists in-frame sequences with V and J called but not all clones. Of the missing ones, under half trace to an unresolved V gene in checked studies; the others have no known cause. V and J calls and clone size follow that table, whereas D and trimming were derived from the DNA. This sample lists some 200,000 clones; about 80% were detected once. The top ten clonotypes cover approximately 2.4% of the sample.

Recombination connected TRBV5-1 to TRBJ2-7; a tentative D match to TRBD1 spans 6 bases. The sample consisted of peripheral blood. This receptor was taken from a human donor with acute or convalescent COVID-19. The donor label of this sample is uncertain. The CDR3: CASSPTTGIHEQYF. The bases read TGCGCCAGCAGCCCCACAACAGGGATCCACGAGCAGTACTTC.